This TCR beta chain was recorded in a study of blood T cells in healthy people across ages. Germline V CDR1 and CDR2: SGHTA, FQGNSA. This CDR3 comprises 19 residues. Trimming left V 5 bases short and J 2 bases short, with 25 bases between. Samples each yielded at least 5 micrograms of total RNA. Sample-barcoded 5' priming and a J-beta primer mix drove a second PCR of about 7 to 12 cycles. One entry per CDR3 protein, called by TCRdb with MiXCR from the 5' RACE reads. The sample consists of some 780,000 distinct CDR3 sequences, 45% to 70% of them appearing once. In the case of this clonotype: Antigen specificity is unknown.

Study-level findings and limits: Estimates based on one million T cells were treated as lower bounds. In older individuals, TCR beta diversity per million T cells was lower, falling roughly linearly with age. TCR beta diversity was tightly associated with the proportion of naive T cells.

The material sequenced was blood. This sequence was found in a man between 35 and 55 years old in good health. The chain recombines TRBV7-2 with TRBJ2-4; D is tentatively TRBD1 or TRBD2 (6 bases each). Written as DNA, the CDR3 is TGTGCCAGCAGCCCCTGGGGGGACACAGGGCATGGGACCAAAAACATTCAGTACTTC. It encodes CASSPWGDTGHGTKNIQYF.